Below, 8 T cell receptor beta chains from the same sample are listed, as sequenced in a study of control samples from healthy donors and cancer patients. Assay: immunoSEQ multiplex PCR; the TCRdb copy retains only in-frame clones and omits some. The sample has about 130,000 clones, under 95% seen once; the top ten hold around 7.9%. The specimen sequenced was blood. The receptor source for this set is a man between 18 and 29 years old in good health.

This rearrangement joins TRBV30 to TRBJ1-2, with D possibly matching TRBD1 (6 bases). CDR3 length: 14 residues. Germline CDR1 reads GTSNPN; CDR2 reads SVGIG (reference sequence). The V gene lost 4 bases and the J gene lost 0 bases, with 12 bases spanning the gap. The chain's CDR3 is CAWNRRGPNYGYTF. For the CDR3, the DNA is TGTGCCTGGAACCGCAGGGGTCCTAACTATGGCTACACCTTC.

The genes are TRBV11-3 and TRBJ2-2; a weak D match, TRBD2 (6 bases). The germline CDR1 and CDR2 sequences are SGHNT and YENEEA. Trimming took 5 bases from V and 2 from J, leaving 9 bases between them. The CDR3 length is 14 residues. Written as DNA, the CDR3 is TGTGCCAGCAGCGGACTAACTAACACCGGGGAGCTGTTTTTT. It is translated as CASSGLTNTGELFF. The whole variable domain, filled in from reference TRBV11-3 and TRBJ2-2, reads EAGVVQSPRYKIIEKKQPVAFWCNPISGHNTLYWYLQNLGQGPELLIRYENEEAVDDSQLPKDRFSAERLKGVDSTLKIQPAELGDSAVYLCASSGLTNTGELFFGEGSRLTVL.

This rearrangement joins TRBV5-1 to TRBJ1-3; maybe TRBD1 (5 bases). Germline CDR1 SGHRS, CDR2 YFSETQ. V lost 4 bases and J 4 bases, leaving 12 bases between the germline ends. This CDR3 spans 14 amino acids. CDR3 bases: TGCGCCAGCAGCCCAGGGTCGAGAGGAAACACCATATATTTT. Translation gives CASSPGSRGNTIYF.

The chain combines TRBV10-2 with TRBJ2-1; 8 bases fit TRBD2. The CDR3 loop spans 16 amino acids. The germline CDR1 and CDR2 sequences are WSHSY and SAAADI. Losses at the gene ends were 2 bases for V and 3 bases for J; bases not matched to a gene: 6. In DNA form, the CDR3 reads TGCGCCAGCAGTGAGGTAGGACTAGCCGGCTACAATGAGCAGTTCTTC. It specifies CASSEVGLAGYNEQFF.

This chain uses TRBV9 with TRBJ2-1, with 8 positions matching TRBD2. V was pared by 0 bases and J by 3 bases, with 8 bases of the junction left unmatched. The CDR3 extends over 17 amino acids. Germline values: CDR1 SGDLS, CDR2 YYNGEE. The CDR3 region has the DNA TGTGCCAGCAGCGTAGCAGCGGGGGTTCCCCTCTACAATGAGCAGTTCTTC. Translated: CASSVAAGVPLYNEQFF. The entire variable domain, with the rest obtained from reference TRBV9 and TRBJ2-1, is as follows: DSGVTQTPKHLITATGQRVTLRCSPRSGDLSVYWYQQSLDQGLQFLIQYYNGEERAKGNILERFSAQQFPDLHSELNLSSLELGDSALYFCASSVAAGVPLYNEQFFGPGTRLTVL.

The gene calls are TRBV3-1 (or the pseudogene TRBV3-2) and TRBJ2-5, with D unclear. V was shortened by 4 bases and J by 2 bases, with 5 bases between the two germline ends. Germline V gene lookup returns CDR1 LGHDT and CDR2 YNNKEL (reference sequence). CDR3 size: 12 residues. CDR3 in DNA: TGTGCCAGCAGCCCGATACAAGAGACCCAGTACTTC. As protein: CASSPIQETQYF.

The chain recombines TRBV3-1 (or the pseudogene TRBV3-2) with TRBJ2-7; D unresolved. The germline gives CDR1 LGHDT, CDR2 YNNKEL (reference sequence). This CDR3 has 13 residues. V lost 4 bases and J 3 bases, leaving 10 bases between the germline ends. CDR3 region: CASSRSAFYEQYF. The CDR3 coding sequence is TGTGCCAGCAGCCGTTCAGCTTTCTACGAGCAGTACTTC.

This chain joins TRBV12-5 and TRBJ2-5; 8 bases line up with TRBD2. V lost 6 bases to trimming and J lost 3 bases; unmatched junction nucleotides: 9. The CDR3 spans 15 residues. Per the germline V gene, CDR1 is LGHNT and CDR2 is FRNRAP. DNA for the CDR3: TGTGCTAGTGGCTACGGACTAGCAAGGGAAGAGACCCAGTACTTC. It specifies CASGYGLAREETQYF.